This T cell receptor beta chain was recovered during a study of blood T cell repertoires in COVID-19. Study overall: Spain, Italy and the United States supplied samples that represented acute and convalescent COVID-19. Sources were T cells, B-cell-depleted T cells, or PBMCs; the material itself was cDNA or gDNA.

This CDR3 is 14 amino acids long. V trimming: 4 bases; J trimming: 2 bases; junction bases outside the gene matches: 5. CDR1 and CDR2 (germline): LGHNT, FRNRAP. How the authors handled the data: Quantification of nucleated cells was approximated via reference gene primer amplification. Produced via immunoSEQ multiplex PCR; TCRdb's table is partial and in-frame only. D and trimming come from the DNA, and the V and J calls and clone size come from that table. The table includes approximately 29,000 clones, roughly nine tenths detected once. The source is a man in his sixties or seventies with active COVID-19. The sequenced sample consisted of peripheral blood. The chain carries TRBV12-5 and TRBJ2-7; 7 positions match TRBD1. DNA of the CDR3: TGTGCTAGTGGTTCGACAGGGTATCCCTACGAGCAGTACTTC. This sequence encodes CASGSTGYPYEQYF.